Below, 10 T cell receptor beta chains from the same sample are listed, as sequenced in a study of cytomegalovirus exposure and HLA in healthy donors. A multiplex PCR was run with 60 Vbeta primers and 13 Jbeta primers. The data were produced by immunoSEQ multiplex PCR, yet TCRdb's version contains in-frame clones alone and is incomplete. The table lists 200,000 to 250,000 clones, about 85% of them singletons. The sequencing sample was made of PBMCs. Receptor source: a human donor in good health.

V gene TRBV6-5 combines with J gene TRBJ1-1; D gene unclear. This CDR3 has 13 amino acids. Trimming stripped 5 bases from V and 4 bases from J, with 11 bases between. CDR1 is MNHEY and CDR2 is SVGAGI in the germline V gene. In DNA form, the CDR3 reads TGTGCCAGCAGTCTTAAATTCGTCACTGAAGCTTTCTTT. Protein: CASSLKFVTEAFF.

The chain is built from TRBV6-5 and TRBJ2-7, with D possibly TRBD2 on 5 matching bases. Germline V CDR1 and CDR2: MNHEY, SVGAGI. The CDR3 sequence is 15 residues long. V was pared by 6 bases and J by 1 base, with 16 bases between. The CDR3 region is CASRRPGFGSYEQYF. CDR3 DNA: TGTGCCAGCAGACGACCGGGATTCGGATCCTACGAGCAGTACTTC.

The V call is TRBV7-3, the J call TRBJ1-1; perhaps TRBD1 as D (6 bases). The V gene's germline CDR1 is SGHTA and CDR2 FQGTGA. The V and J ends lost 5 bases and 1 base respectively, with 8 bases between them. This CDR3 is built from 13 residues. This chain's CDR3 is CASSADRNTEAFF. For the CDR3, the DNA is TGTGCCAGCAGCGCGGACAGGAACACTGAAGCTTTCTTT.

Worth noting for this clone: At one of its ends the junction is not consistent with the germline gene, which may arise from a read error. This chain connects TRBV7-9 to TRBJ1-3, with a possible D match to TRBD1 (6 bases). The CDR3 is 15 amino acids. Per germline, CDR1 SEHNR and CDR2 FQNEAQ (reference sequence). Here the CDR3 DNA reads TGTTCCAGCAGCTTAGGGGGAGAGAGTGGAAACACCATATATTTT. Protein product: CSSSLGGESGNTIYF.

The J gene is TRBJ2-2, the V gene TRBV21-1; the table's D call TRBD1 went unverified against the DNA. TRBV21-1 is recorded as a pseudogene. CDR3 length: 14 amino acids. CDR3 residues: CASSKWPSPGELFF. The CDR3 DNA follows: TGTGCCAGCAGCAAATGGCCGTCTCCCGGGGAGCTGTTTTTT.

V usage is TRBV18 and J usage is TRBJ1-3; the match to TRBD1 covers 8 bases. CDR3 length: 13 amino acids. CDR1 is KGHSH and CDR2 is LQKENI in the germline V gene. V lost 4 bases to trimming and J lost 4 bases; unmatched junction nucleotides: 0. The CDR3 protein is CASSRTGGNTIYF. DNA of the CDR3: TGTGCCAGCTCACGGACAGGGGGAAACACCATATATTTT.

The V gene is TRBV29-1, the J gene TRBJ2-1; TRBD2 aligns across 11 bases. The CDR3 length is 14 residues. Trimming removed 6 bases from V and 5 bases from J; junction bases left unmatched: 6. Germline V gene data show CDR1 as SQVTM and CDR2 as ANQGSEA. CDR3 protein: CSVETSGKNNEQFF. CDR3 DNA: TGCAGCGTGGAGACTAGCGGGAAGAACAATGAGCAGTTCTTC.

This chain links TRBV11-2 with TRBJ2-3; 12 positions agree with TRBD2. Trimming removed 4 bases from V and 2 bases from J; junction bases left unmatched: 4. The CDR3 consists of 16 residues. Germline CDR1 SGHAT, CDR2 FQNNGV. CDR3 amino acids: CASSSGLAGPTDTQYF. CDR3 DNA: TGTGCCAGCAGCTCTGGACTAGCGGGACCCACAGATACGCAGTATTTT.

V and J are TRBV28 and TRBJ2-2; D unresolved. V lost 3 bases, J lost 4 bases, and 9 bases lay in between. This CDR3 is built from 14 residues. Germline-derived CDR1 and CDR2 are MDHEN and SYDVKM. CDR3 sequence: CASSFWPGTGELFF. Here the CDR3 DNA reads TGTGCCAGCAGTTTCTGGCCGGGCACCGGGGAGCTGTTTTTT.

The chain is built from TRBV28 and TRBJ1-1; perhaps TRBD1 as D (5 bases). From germline, CDR1 is MDHEN and CDR2 SYDVKM. This CDR3 contains 13 residues. Trimming removed 0 bases from V and 6 bases from J, with 8 bases in between. This CDR3 is CASSLWGPSEAFF. The DNA for the CDR3 is TGTGCCAGCAGTTTATGGGGGCCTTCTGAAGCTTTCTTT.